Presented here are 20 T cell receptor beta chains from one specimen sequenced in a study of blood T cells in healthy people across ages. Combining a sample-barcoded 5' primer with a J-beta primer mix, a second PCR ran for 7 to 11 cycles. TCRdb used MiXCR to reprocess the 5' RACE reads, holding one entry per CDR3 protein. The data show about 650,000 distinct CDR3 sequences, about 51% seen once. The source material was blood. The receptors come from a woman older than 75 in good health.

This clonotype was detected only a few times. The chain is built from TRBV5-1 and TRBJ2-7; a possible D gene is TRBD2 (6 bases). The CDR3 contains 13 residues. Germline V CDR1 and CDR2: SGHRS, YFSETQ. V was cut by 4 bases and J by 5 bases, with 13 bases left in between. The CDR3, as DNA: TGCGCCAGCAGCATACTACGGGAGAACGAGCAGTACTTC. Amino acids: CASSILRENEQYF.

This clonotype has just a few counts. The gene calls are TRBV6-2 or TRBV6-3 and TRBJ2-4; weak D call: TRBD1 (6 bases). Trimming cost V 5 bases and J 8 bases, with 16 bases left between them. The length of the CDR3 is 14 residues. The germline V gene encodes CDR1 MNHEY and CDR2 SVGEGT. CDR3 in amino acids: CASSGQQGRDIQYF. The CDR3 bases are TGTGCCAGCAGTGGACAACAGGGTAGGGACATTCAGTACTTC.

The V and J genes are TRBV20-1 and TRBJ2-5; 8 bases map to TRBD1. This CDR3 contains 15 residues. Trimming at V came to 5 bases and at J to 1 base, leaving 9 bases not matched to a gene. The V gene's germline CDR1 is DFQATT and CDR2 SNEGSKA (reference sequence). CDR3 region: CSAAYLGQGQETQYF. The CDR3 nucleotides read TGCAGTGCTGCATACCTAGGACAGGGCCAAGAGACCCAGTACTTC.

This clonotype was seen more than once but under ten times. The CDR3 DNA reads TGTGCCAGCAGCCAAGTAGGAGGGACCAGCACAGATACGCAGTATTTT. This sequence encodes CASSQVGGTSTDTQYF. V and J are TRBV4-2 and TRBJ2-3; perhaps TRBD2 as D (6 bases). Trimming removed 1 base from V and 0 bases from J, with 11 bases in between. This CDR3 has 16 amino acids. The germline gives CDR1 LGHNA, CDR2 YNFKEQ.

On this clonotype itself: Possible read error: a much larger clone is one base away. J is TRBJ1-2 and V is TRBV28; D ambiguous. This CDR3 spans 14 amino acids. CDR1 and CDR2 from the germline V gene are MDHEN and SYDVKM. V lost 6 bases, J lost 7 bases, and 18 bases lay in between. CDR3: CASSPARESVGYTF. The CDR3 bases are TGTGCCAGCAGCCCAGCGAGGGAAAGTGTTGGCTACACCTTC.

The CDR3 reads CSARPGTSDIEQYF. In DNA, the CDR3 is TGCAGTGCTAGACCCGGGACTAGCGACATCGAGCAGTACTTC. This rearrangement joins TRBV20-1 to TRBJ2-7; 10 positions agree with TRBD2. Germline V gene lookup returns CDR1 DFQATT and CDR2 SNEGSKA (reference sequence). This CDR3 region has 14 residues. With 2 bases clipped from V and 6 bases from J, the junction kept 7 bases outside the gene matches.

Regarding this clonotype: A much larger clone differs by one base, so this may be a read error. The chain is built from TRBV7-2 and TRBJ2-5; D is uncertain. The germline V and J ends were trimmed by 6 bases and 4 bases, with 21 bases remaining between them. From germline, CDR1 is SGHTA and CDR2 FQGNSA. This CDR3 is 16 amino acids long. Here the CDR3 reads CASSDLGGLDAETQYF. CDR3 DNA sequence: TGTGCCAGCAGTGACTTAGGCGGTTTAGATGCAGAGACCCAGTACTTC.

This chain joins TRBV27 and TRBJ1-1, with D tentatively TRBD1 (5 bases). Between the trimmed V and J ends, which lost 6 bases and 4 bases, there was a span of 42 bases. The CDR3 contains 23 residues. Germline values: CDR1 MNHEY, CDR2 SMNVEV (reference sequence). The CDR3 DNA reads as TGTGCCAGCAGCCGACACCCCGATAGGCCAGGGCGAGGACCCCCACTTGTAATCACTGAAGCTTTCTTT. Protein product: CASSRHPDRPGRGPPLVITEAFF.

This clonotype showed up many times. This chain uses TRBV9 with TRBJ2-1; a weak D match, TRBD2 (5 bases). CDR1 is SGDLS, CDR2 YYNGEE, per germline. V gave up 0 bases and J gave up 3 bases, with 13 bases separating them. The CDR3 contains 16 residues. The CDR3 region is CASSVESTRSYNEQFF. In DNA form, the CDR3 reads TGTGCCAGCAGCGTAGAAAGTACTAGGAGCTACAATGAGCAGTTCTTC.

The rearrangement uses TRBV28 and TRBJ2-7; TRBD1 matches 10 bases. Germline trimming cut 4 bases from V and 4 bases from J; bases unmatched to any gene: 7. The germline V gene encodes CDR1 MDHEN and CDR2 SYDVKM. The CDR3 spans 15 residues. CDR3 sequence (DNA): TGTGCCAGCAGTTCGTTCGGGACAGGGGATTACGAGCAGTACTTC. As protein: CASSSFGTGDYEQYF.

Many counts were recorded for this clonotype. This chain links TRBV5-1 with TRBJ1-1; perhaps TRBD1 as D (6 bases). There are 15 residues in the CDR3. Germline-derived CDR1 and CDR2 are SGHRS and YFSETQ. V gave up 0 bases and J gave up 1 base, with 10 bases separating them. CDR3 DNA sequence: TGCGCCAGCAGCTTGGAAGGGGGTGGGAACACTGAAGCTTTCTTT. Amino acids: CASSLEGGGNTEAFF.

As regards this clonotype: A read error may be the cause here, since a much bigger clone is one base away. In DNA, the CDR3 is TGCGCCAGCAGCTTGGCCGGTAGCGGGGGACACAATGAGCAGTTCTTC. Translated, it gives CASSLAGSGGHNEQFF. The gene calls are TRBV5-1 and TRBJ2-1; 9 bases align to TRBD2. J gave up 5 bases and V 0 bases, and 6 bases lay outside the gene matches. Germline CDR1 reads SGHRS; CDR2 reads YFSETQ. The CDR3 totals 16 residues.

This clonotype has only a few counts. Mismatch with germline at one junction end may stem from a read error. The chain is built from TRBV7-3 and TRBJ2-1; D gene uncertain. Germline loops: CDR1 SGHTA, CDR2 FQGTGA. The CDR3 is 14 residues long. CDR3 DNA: TGTGCCGGCAGTCCAAAGGGCGGTTACAATGAGCAGTTCTTC. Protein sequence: CAGSPKGGYNEQFF.

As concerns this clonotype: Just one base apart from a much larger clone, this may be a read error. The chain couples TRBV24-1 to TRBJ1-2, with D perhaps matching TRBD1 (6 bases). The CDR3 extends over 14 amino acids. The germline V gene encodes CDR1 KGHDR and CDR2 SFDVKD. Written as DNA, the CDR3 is TGTACCACCAGTGATTTGAACAGGGCGGATGGCTACACCTTC. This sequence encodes CTTSDLNRADGYTF.

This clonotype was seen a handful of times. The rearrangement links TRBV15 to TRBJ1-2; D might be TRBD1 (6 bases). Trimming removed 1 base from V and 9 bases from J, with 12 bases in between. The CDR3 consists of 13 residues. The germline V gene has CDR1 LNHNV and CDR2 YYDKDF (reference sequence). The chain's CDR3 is CATSRGPQGSYTF. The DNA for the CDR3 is TGTGCCACCAGCAGAGGGCCTCAGGGGAGCTACACCTTC.

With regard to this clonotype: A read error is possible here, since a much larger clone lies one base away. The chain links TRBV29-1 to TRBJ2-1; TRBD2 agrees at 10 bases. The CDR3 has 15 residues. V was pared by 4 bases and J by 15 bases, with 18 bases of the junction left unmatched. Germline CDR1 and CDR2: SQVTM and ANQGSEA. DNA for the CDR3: TGCAGCGTTGGACAGAGCGGGAGGGTCCTCGAACCGCCGTTCTTC. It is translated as CSVGQSGRVLEPPFF.

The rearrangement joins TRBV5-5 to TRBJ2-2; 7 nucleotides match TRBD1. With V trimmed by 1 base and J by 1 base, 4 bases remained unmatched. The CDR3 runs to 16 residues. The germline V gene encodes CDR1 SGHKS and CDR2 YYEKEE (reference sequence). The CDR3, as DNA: TGTGCCAGCAGCTTGCGACGGACAGGGAACACCGGGGAGCTGTTTTTT. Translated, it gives CASSLRRTGNTGELFF.

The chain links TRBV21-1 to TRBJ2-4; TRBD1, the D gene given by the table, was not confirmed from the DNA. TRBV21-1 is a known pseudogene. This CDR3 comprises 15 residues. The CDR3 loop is CASSARENPYNEQYF. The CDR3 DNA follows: TGTGCCAGCAGCGCCCGGGAAAACCCCTACAATGAGCAGTACTTC.

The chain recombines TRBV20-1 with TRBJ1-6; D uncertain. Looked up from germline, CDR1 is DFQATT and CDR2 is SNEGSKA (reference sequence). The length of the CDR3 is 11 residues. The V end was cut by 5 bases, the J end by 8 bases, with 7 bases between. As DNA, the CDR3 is TGCAGTGCTGTGGGGTATTCACCCCTCCACTTT. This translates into CSAVGYSPLHF.

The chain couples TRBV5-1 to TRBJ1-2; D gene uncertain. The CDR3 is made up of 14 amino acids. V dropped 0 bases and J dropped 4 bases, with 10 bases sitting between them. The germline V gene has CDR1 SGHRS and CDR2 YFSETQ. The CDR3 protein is CASSLDTATYGYTF. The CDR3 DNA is TGCGCCAGCAGCTTGGATACAGCCACCTATGGCTACACCTTC.